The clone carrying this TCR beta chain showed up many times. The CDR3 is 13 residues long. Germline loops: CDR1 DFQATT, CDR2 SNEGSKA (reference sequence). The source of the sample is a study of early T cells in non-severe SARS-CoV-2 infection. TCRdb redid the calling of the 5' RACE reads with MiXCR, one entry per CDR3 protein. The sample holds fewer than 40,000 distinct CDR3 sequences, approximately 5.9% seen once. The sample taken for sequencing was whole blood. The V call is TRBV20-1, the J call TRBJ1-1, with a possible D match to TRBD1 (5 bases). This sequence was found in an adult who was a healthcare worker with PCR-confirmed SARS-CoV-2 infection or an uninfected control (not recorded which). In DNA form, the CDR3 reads TGCAGGGCCGGACGGGGCGCCGAGACTGAAGCTTTCTTT. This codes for CRAGRGAETEAFF.